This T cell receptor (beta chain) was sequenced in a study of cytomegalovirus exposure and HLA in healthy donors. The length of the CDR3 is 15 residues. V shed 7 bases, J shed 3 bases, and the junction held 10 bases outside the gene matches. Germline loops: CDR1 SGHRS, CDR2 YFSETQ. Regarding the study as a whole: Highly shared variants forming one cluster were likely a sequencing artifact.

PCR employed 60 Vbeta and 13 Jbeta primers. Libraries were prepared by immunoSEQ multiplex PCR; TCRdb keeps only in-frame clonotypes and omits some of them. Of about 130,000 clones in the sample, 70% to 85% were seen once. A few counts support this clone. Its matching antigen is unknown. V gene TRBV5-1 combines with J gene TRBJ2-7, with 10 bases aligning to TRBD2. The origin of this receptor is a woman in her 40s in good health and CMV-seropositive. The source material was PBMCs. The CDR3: CASLSGRFGFYEQYF. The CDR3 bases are TGCGCCAGCCTTAGCGGGAGGTTTGGCTTCTACGAGCAGTACTTC.